What follows are 24 T cell receptor beta chains derived from one specimen sequenced in a study of T cell changes during pregnancy in multiple sclerosis. Assay used: immunoSEQ multiplex PCR; TCRdb lists only in-frame clones, some missing. Here the sample spans about 75,000 clones, approximately 95% being singletons. The specimen comprised CD4+ T cells from peripheral blood mononuclear cells, sampled after pregnancy. These receptors all come from a female donor with multiple sclerosis, enrolled in a pregnancy study.

The V and J genes are TRBV15 and TRBJ2-3, with a possible D match to TRBD2 (5 bases). The V and J ends lost 10 bases and 4 bases respectively, with 9 bases between them. Germline V gene sequence: CDR1 LNHNV, CDR2 YYDKDF (reference sequence). The CDR3 runs 11 residues. DNA of the CDR3: TGTGCCAGTACAGCGGCAGATACGCAGTATTTT. It encodes CASTAADTQYF.

The V and J genes are TRBV7-2 and TRBJ1-4; D is possibly TRBD1 (6 bases). V shed 5 bases and J shed 8 bases, with 21 bases lying between them. The CDR3 length is 16 residues. Per the germline V gene, CDR1 is SGHTA and CDR2 is FQGNSA. The CDR3 bases are TGTGCCAGCAGCCGTCAAGGGGACATCAGTCGGGAAAAACTGTTTTTT. Translated, it gives CASSRQGDISREKLFF.

This clone was observed a single time. The identical CDR3 is also encoded by other nucleotide sequences in the sample. The V call is TRBV5-1, the J call TRBJ1-1; D is perhaps TRBD1 (6 bases). Germline values: CDR1 SGHRS, CDR2 YFSETQ. V gave up 0 bases and J gave up 5 bases, with 8 bases separating them. This CDR3 is built from 13 residues. DNA of the CDR3: TGCGCCAGCAGCTTGGACAGGGATACTGAAGCTTTCTTT. The encoded protein is CASSLDRDTEAFF.

The CDR3 bases are TGTGCCAGCAGTGACTCCAAACGGGACGGGACTAGGTCAGTCGCAGCCAAAAACATTCAGTACTTC. Its protein is CASSDSKRDGTRSVAAKNIQYF. The chain combines TRBV6-4 with TRBJ2-4; 8 bases agree with TRBD2. Per the germline V gene, CDR1 is MRHNA and CDR2 is SNTAGT. The CDR3 covers 22 residues. After removal of 0 bases from V and 0 bases from J, the junction contained 19 bases not matched to a gene.

This chain joins TRBV6-1 and TRBJ2-1; 7 bases line up with TRBD2. The length of the CDR3 is 15 residues. CDR1 is MNHNS and CDR2 is SASEGT in the germline V gene. V was clipped by 2 bases and J by 5 bases; unmatched bases: 6. The chain's CDR3 is CASSEWGGKDNEQFF. The CDR3 region has the DNA TGTGCCAGCAGTGAATGGGGAGGGAAGGACAATGAGCAGTTCTTC.

The rearrangement links TRBV27 to TRBJ1-3, with 8 nucleotides matching TRBD1. This CDR3 comprises 14 residues. Germline assignment: CDR1 MNHEY and CDR2 SMNVEV (reference sequence). Trimming cost V 5 bases and J 2 bases; bases outside gene matches: 2. CDR3 in DNA: TGTGCCAGCAGTCAGGGGGCGGCTGGAAACACCATATATTTT. It specifies CASSQGAAGNTIYF.

The V and J genes are TRBV27 and TRBJ2-1, with D maybe TRBD2 (5 bases). CDR1 and CDR2 (germline): MNHEY, SMNVEV (reference sequence). This CDR3 comprises 14 residues. Trimming removed 6 bases from V and 9 bases from J, with 18 bases in between. The CDR3 DNA reads TGTGCCAGCAGGAGAACGACGGGGTGGACTGAGCAGTTCTTC. It codes for CASRRTTGWTEQFF.

This clone was recorded only once. The rearrangement joins TRBV5-1 to TRBJ2-6, with no clear D. The V and J ends lost 0 bases and 2 bases respectively, with 6 bases between them. Germline assignment: CDR1 SGHRS and CDR2 YFSETQ. CDR3 length equals 15 residues. In nucleotides, the CDR3 is TGCGCCAGCAGCTTGGGGCTGGCTGGGGCCAACGTCCTGACTTTC. It codes for CASSLGLAGANVLTF.

The J gene is TRBJ2-1, the V gene TRBV19; 8 bases agree with TRBD1. The CDR3 is 17 amino acids. Germline CDR1 reads LNHDA; CDR2 reads SQIVND (reference sequence). V gave up 3 bases and J gave up 9 bases; unmatched junction bases: 16. The CDR3 loop reads CASSIDVGQGAVSEQFF. CDR3 nucleotides: TGTGCCAGTAGTATCGACGTAGGGCAGGGGGCCGTTAGTGAGCAGTTCTTC.

This chain joins TRBV27 and TRBJ1-1; D perhaps matches TRBD1 (6 bases). V lost 0 bases and J lost 1, with 9 bases in between. Per the germline V gene, CDR1 is MNHEY and CDR2 is SMNVEV (reference sequence). The CDR3 spans 15 residues. CDR3 protein: CASSLSRTANTEAFF. The CDR3 DNA is TGTGCCAGCAGTTTATCTCGGACAGCGAACACTGAAGCTTTCTTT.

The chain uses TRBV19 and TRBJ1-6; no firm D call. The CDR3 contains 12 residues. The V end lost 1 base, the J end lost 8 bases, and 3 bases lay between the germline ends. Looked up from germline, CDR1 is LNHDA and CDR2 is SQIVND (reference sequence). CDR3 nucleotides: TGTGCCAGTAGTATAGCGGATTCACCCCTCCACTTT. It translates to CASSIADSPLHF.

The chain uses TRBV7-6 and TRBJ2-3; TRBD1 aligns across 9 bases. CDR1 and CDR2 (germline): SGHVS, FNYEAQ. This CDR3 contains 16 residues. The V segment lost 2 bases and the J segment 0 bases; nucleotides outside the gene matches: 3. CDR3: CASSLRQGESTDTQYF. The CDR3, as DNA: TGTGCCAGCAGCTTAAGACAGGGGGAAAGCACAGATACGCAGTATTTT.

The genes are TRBV28 and TRBJ2-7; 11 bases line up with TRBD2. Looked up from germline, CDR1 is MDHEN and CDR2 is SYDVKM. V trimming: 5 bases; J trimming: 7 bases; junction bases outside the gene matches: 10. This CDR3 is built from 15 residues. This chain's CDR3 is CASSGLSGRAEEQYF. CDR3 nucleotides: TGTGCCAGCAGTGGTCTTAGCGGGAGGGCGGAAGAGCAGTACTTC.

This chain uses TRBV29-1 with TRBJ2-7, with 10 bases aligning to TRBD2. CDR3 length: 17 residues. CDR1 is SQVTM and CDR2 is ANQGSEA in the germline V gene. With V trimmed by 5 bases and J by 4 bases, 17 bases remained unmatched. This CDR3 is CSVQFLGLASGRYEQYF. CDR3 sequence (DNA): TGCAGCGTTCAATTTCTTGGGTTGGCTAGCGGGAGATACGAGCAGTACTTC.

This clone was seen only once. The V call is TRBV4-3, the J call TRBJ2-6, with D hard to call. The CDR3 covers 15 residues. In germline, CDR1 is LGHNA, CDR2 YSLEER. The ends were cut back, 0 bases at V and 1 base at J, with 4 bases in the middle. Here the CDR3 reads CASSQDGSGANVLTF. As DNA, the CDR3 is TGCGCCAGCAGCCAAGACGGGTCTGGGGCCAACGTCCTGACTTTC.

This rearrangement joins TRBV2 to TRBJ1-2; a possible D gene is TRBD1 (5 bases). Looked up from germline, CDR1 is SNHLY and CDR2 is FYNNEI. V was pared by 7 bases and J by 6 bases, with 15 bases between. The CDR3 covers 13 residues. In nucleotides, the CDR3 is TGTGCCAGCAACGCAGGGATTGCGGATGGCTACACCTTC. It yields the protein CASNAGIADGYTF.

The genes are TRBV30 and TRBJ1-2; D not resolved. V lost 1 base and J 3 bases, leaving 15 bases between the germline ends. Germline loops: CDR1 GTSNPN, CDR2 SVGIG (reference sequence). The CDR3 loop spans 15 amino acids. The CDR3 DNA reads as TGTGCCTGGAGTGAGGTGAGGGAAATACACTATGGCTACACCTTC. Translating it yields CAWSEVREIHYGYTF.

A single count supports this clone. The chain recombines TRBV4-2 with TRBJ2-1, with 11 bases aligning to TRBD2. The CDR3 spans 15 residues. From germline, CDR1 is LGHNA and CDR2 YNFKEQ. Trimming at V came to 0 bases and at J to 5 bases, leaving 0 bases not matched to a gene. This CDR3 reads CASSQELAGDNEQFF. CDR3 DNA sequence: TGTGCCAGCAGCCAAGAACTAGCGGGGGACAATGAGCAGTTCTTC.

This sequence joins TRBV19 and TRBJ2-1, with 9 bases lining up with TRBD2. V shed 9 bases, J shed 6 bases, and the junction held 9 bases outside the gene matches. CDR1 and CDR2 from the germline V gene are LNHDA and SQIVND (reference sequence). The CDR3 totals 14 residues. The CDR3 here is CASRLAGETNEQFF. The CDR3 coding sequence is TGTGCCAGCCGCTTAGCGGGAGAGACCAATGAGCAGTTCTTC.

The CDR3 DNA follows: TGTGCCAGCAGCCAACCGGGGACAGGCCGAAACACTGAAGCTTTCTTT. It encodes CASSQPGTGRNTEAFF. The rearrangement links TRBV14 to TRBJ1-1, with 8 bases that match TRBD1. Looked up from germline, CDR1 is SGHDN and CDR2 is FVKESK. CDR3 length equals 16 residues. J gave up 2 bases and V 2 bases, and 7 bases lay outside the gene matches.

The V gene is TRBV6-6, the J gene TRBJ2-1, with TRBD1 identical over 10 bases. This CDR3 region has 12 residues. Germline V gene sequence: CDR1 MNHNY, CDR2 SVGAGI (reference sequence). V was clipped by 9 bases and J by 10 bases; unmatched bases: 6. CDR3 amino acids: CASGTGEREQFF. For the CDR3, the DNA is TGTGCCAGTGGGACAGGGGAACGGGAGCAGTTCTTC.

The chain carries TRBV19 and TRBJ1-1, with no clear D. CDR1 is LNHDA and CDR2 is SQIVND in the germline V gene (reference sequence). This CDR3 is built from 14 residues. Trimming took off 1 base at V and 5 bases at J, with 11 bases between the two ends. The CDR3 region is CASSIVGGRTEAFF. As DNA, the CDR3 is TGTGCCAGTAGTATAGTTGGAGGGAGAACTGAAGCTTTCTTT.

The chain joins TRBV7-2 to TRBJ2-7, with a possible D match to TRBD2 (5 bases). Trimming removed 1 base from V and 6 bases from J, with 10 bases in between. CDR3 size: 13 residues. The germline V gene has CDR1 SGHTA and CDR2 FQGNSA. This CDR3 is CASSLVGGGEQYF. The CDR3 DNA reads TGTGCCAGCAGCTTAGTTGGAGGAGGCGAGCAGTACTTC.

The rearrangement links TRBV19 to TRBJ1-5; D not resolved. CDR3 length equals 12 residues. Germline V gene data show CDR1 as LNHDA and CDR2 as SQIVND (reference sequence). V lost 1 base and J lost 5, with 3 bases in between. The CDR3 loop is CASSIVDQPQHF. CDR3 bases: TGTGCCAGTAGTATAGTCGATCAGCCCCAGCATTTT.